This T cell receptor (beta chain) was identified during a study of T cells in localized non-small cell lung cancer. Only a few counts were recorded for this clone. TCRdb's copy holds only in-frame clones and misses some; the assay was immunoSEQ multiplex PCR. The repertoire holds several thousand clones, around 16% seen once, with 4% to 5.5% in the top ten. Losses at the gene ends were 5 bases for V and 2 bases for J; bases not matched to a gene: 10. The CDR3 is 16 residues long. The V gene's germline CDR1 is LNHDA and CDR2 SQIVND (reference sequence). Sequenced material: normal lung tissue next to the tumor, taken before any cancer treatment. The rearrangement uses TRBV19 and TRBJ2-7, with TRBD2 identical over 9 bases. The receptor was derived from a male donor older than 55 with stage II squamous cell lung carcinoma. The CDR3 is CASSPQEAGGPYEQYF. CDR3 DNA: TGTGCCAGTAGTCCCCAGGAAGCGGGAGGACCCTACGAGCAGTACTTC.